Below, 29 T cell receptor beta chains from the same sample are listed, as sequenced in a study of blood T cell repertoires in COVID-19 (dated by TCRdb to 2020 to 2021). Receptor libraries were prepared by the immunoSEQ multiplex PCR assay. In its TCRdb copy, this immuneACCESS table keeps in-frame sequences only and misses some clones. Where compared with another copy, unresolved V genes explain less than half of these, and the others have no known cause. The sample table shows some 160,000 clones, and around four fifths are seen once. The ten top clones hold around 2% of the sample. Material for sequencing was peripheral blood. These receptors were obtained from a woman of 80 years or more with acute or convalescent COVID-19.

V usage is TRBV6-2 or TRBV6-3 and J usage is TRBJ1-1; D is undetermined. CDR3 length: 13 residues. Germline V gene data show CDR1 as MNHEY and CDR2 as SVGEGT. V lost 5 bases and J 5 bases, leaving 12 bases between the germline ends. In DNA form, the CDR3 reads TGTGCCAGCAGTCGGCCCGACGGGACTGAAGCTTTCTTT. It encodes CASSRPDGTEAFF.

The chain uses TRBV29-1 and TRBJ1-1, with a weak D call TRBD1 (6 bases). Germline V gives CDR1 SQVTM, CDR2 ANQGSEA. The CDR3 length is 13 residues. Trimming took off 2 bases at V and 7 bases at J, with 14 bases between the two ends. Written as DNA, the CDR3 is TGCAGCGTTGAAAGGGGGGAGGGGAGTGAAGCTTTCTTT. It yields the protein CSVERGEGSEAFF.

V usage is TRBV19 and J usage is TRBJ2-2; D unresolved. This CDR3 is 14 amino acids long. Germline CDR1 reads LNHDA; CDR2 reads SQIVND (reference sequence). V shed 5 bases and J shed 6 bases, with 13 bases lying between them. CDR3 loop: CASSPQWLAGELFF. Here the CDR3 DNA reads TGTGCCAGTAGTCCACAATGGTTGGCCGGGGAGCTGTTTTTT.

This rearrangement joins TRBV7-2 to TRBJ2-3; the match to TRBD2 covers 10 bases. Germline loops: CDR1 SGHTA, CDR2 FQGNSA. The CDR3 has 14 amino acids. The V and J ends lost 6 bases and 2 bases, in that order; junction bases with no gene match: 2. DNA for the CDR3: TGTGCCAGCAGAAGCGGGAGGGACACAGATACGCAGTATTTT. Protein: CASRSGRDTDTQYF.

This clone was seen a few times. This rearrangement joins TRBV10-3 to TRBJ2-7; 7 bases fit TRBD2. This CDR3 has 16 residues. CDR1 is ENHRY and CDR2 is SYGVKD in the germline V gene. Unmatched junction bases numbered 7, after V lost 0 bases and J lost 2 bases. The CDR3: CAISESLSGATYEQYF. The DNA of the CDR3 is TGTGCCATCAGTGAGTCTCTCAGCGGGGCTACCTACGAGCAGTACTTC.

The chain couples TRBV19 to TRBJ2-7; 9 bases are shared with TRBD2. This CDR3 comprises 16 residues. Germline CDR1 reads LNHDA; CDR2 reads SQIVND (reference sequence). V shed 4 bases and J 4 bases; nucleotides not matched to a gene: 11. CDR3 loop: CASSTGELAGRYEQYF. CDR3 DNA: TGTGCCAGTAGTACCGGCGAACTAGCGGGTCGTTACGAGCAGTACTTC.

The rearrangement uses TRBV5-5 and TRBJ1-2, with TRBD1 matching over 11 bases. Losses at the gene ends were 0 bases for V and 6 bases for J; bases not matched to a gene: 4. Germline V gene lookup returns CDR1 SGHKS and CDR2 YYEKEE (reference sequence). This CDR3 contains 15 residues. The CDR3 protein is CASSLGLGQGDGYTF. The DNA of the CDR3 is TGTGCCAGCAGCTTGGGCCTGGGACAGGGGGATGGCTACACCTTC.

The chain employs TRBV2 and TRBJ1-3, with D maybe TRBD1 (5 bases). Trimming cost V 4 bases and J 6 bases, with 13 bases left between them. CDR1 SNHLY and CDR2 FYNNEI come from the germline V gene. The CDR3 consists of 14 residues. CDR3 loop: CASSVSRVENTIYF. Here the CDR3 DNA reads TGTGCCAGCAGTGTTAGCAGGGTGGAAAACACCATATATTTT.

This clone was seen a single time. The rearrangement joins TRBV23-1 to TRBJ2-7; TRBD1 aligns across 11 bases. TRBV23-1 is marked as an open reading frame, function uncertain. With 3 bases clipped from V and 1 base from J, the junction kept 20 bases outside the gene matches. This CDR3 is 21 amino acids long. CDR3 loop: CASSQSRLFFGQGALSYEQYF. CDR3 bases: TGCGCCAGCAGTCAGTCCCGCTTATTCTTCGGACAGGGGGCACTTTCCTACGAGCAGTACTTC.

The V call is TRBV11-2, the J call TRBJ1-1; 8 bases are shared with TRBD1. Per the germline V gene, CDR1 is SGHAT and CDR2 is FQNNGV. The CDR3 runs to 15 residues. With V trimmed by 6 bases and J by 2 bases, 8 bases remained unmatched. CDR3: CASRADRGFNTEAFF. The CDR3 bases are TGTGCCAGCAGGGCCGACAGGGGATTTAACACTGAAGCTTTCTTT.

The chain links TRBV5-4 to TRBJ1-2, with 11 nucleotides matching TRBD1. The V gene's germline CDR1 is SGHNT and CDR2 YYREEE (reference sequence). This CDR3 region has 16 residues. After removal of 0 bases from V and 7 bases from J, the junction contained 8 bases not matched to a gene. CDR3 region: CASSLAGQGVQGGYTF. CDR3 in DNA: TGTGCCAGCAGCTTGGCGGGACAGGGGGTTCAGGGTGGCTACACCTTC.

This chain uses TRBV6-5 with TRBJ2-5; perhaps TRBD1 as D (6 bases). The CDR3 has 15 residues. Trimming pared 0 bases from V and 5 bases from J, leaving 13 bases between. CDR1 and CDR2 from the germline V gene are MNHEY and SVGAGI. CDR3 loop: CASSYSRGIGETQYF. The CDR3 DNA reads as TGTGCCAGCAGTTACTCTAGGGGGATTGGTGAGACCCAGTACTTC.

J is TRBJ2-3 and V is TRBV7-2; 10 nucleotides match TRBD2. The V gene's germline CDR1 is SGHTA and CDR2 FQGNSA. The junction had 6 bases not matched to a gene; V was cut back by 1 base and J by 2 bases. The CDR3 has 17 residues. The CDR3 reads CASSLVSGGGLTDTQYF. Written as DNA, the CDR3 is TGTGCCAGCAGCTTAGTAAGCGGGGGGGGGCTCACAGATACGCAGTATTTT.

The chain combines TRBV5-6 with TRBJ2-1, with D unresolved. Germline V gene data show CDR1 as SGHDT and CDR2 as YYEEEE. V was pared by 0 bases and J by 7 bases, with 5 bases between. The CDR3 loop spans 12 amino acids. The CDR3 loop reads CASSLVSNEQFF. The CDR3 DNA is TGTGCCAGCAGCTTGGTCAGTAATGAGCAGTTCTTC.

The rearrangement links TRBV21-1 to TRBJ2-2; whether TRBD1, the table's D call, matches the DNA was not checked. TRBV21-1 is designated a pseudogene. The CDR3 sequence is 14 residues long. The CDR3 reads CASSTQGYAGELFF. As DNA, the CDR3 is TGTGCCAGCAGCACGCAGGGTTACGCCGGGGAGCTGTTTTTT.

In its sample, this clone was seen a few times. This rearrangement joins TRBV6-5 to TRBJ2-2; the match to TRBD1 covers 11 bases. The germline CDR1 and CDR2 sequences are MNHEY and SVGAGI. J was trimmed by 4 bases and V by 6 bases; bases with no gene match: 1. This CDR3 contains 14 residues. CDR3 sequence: CASSGTGGTGELFF. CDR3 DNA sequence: TGTGCCAGCAGCGGGACAGGGGGCACCGGGGAGCTGTTTTTT.

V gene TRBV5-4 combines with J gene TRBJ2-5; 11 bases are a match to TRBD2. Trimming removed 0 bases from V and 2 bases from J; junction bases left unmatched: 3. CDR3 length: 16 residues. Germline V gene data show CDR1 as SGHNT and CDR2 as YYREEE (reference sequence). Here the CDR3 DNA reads TGTGCCAGCAGCTTGGCGGGACTAGCGGCACAAGAGACCCAGTACTTC. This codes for CASSLAGLAAQETQYF.

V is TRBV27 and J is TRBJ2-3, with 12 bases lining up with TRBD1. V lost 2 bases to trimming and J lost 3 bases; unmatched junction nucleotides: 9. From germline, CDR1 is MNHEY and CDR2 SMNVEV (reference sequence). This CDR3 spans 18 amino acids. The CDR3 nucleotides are TGTGCCAGCAGTTTACGGTCCCCGGGACAGGGGGCGACAGATACGCAGTATTTT. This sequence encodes CASSLRSPGQGATDTQYF.

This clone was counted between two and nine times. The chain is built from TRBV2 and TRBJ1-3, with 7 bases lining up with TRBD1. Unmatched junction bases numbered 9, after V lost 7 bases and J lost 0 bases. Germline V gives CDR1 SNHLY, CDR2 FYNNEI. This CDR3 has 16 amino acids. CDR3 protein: CASMEGDRISGNTIYF. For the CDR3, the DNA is TGTGCCAGCATGGAGGGGGACAGAATCTCTGGAAACACCATATATTTT.

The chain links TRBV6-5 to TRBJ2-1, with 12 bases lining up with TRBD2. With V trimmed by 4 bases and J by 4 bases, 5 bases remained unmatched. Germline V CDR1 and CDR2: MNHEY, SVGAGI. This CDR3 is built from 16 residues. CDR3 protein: CASSLLAGGPYNEQFF. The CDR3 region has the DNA TGTGCCAGCAGTTTACTAGCGGGAGGTCCATACAATGAGCAGTTCTTC.

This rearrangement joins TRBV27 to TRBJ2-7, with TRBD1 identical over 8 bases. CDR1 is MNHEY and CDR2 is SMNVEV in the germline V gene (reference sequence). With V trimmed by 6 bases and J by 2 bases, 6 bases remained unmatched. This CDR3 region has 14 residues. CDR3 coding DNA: TGTGCCAGCAGCCGGACAGGGTTTACCTACGAGCAGTACTTC. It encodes CASSRTGFTYEQYF.

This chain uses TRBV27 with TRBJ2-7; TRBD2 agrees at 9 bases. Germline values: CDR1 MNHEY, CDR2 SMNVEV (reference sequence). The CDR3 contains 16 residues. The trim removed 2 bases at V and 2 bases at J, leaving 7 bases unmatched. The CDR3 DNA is TGTGCCAGCAGTTTAGGTGGGCTAGCGGGGACCTACGAGCAGTACTTC. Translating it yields CASSLGGLAGTYEQYF.

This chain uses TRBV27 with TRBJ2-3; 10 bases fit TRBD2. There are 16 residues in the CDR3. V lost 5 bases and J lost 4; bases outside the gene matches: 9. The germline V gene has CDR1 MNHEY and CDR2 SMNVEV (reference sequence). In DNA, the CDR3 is TGTGCCAGCAGTCCCCCGAGGAGCGGGGGGGCAGATACGCAGTATTTT. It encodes CASSPPRSGGADTQYF.

Here the CDR3 DNA reads TGCGCCAGCAGCCAACGGTCAGGGGCTGGAAACACCATATATTTT. Protein sequence: CASSQRSGAGNTIYF. This chain links TRBV4-1 with TRBJ1-3, with TRBD1 as a possible D gene (6 bases). With 2 bases removed from V and 2 bases from J, the gap between germline ends came to 10 bases. The CDR3 sequence is 15 residues long. Germline V gene data show CDR1 as MGHRA and CDR2 as YSYEKL.

CDR3 nucleotides: TGCAGTGCTAGTTCAAATAGGGGTTCGGCTAATGAAAAACTGTTTTTT. Protein: CSASSNRGSANEKLFF. The chain combines TRBV20-1 with TRBJ1-4; possibly TRBD1 for D (5 bases). CDR1 and CDR2 (germline): DFQATT, SNEGSKA (reference sequence). Trimming stripped 3 bases from V and 3 bases from J, with 17 bases between. CDR3 size: 16 residues.

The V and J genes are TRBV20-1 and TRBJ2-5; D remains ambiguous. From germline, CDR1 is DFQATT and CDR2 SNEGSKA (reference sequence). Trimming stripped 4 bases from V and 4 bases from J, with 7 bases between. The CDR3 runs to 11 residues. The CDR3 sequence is CSATTRETQYF. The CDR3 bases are TGCAGTGCTACTACCCGAGAGACCCAGTACTTC.

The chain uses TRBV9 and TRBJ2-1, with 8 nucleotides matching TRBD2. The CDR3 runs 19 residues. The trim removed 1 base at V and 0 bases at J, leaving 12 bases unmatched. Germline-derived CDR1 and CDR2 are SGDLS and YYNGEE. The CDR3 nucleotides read TGTGCCAGCAGCGTAACTCCGGGACTAGGCCTCAGCTCCTACAATGAGCAGTTCTTC. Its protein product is CASSVTPGLGLSSYNEQFF.

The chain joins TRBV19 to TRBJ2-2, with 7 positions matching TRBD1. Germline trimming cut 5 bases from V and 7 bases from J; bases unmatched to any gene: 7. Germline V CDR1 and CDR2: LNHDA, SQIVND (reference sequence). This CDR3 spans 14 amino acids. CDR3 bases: TGTGCCAGTAGTCCTTCGACAGGGTTCGGGGAGCTGTTTTTT. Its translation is CASSPSTGFGELFF.

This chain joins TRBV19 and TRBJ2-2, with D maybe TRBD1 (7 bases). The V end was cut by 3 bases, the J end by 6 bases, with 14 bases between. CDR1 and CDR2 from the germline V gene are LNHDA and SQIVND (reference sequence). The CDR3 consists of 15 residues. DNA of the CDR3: TGTGCCAGTAGTATCGCAGGGGGGTGGTCCGGGGAGCTGTTTTTT. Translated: CASSIAGGWSGELFF.